The 27 T cell receptor beta chains below come from one sample, sequenced in a study of blood T cell repertoires in COVID-19. Method: immunoSEQ multiplex PCR; TCRdb's copy keeps in-frame clones and lacks some. The sample includes around 50,000 clones, more than 70% seen only once; the top ten take 20% to 25%. The sample taken for sequencing was peripheral blood. The source is a woman older than 75 with acute or convalescent COVID-19.

Here the CDR3 reads CASSQGGAGANVLTF. DNA for the CDR3: TGTGCCAGCAGCCAAGGGGGCGCTGGGGCCAACGTCCTGACTTTC. The rearrangement links TRBV7-6 to TRBJ2-6; 7 positions match TRBD1. CDR1 and CDR2 from the germline V gene are SGHVS and FNYEAQ. The CDR3 is 15 residues long. V dropped 5 bases and J dropped 2; count of bases not matched to a gene: 3.

V is TRBV19 and J is TRBJ2-1; 11 nucleotides line up with TRBD2. Germline V gives CDR1 LNHDA, CDR2 SQIVND (reference sequence). V gave up 3 bases and J gave up 2 bases; unmatched junction bases: 3. The CDR3 runs 16 residues. The CDR3 region has the DNA TGTGCCAGTAGTATTTCGACTAGCGGGGCCTACAATGAGCAGTTCTTC. Translating gives CASSISTSGAYNEQFF.

V is TRBV7-3 and J is TRBJ1-2; 10 bases fit TRBD1. Germline values: CDR1 SGHTA, CDR2 FQGTGA. After removal of 5 bases from V and 5 bases from J, the junction contained 8 bases not matched to a gene. The length of the CDR3 is 15 residues. Here the CDR3 reads CASSPGGQGEYGYTF. CDR3 nucleotides: TGTGCCAGCAGCCCAGGAGGACAGGGGGAATATGGCTACACCTTC. Complete variable domain (other parts from reference TRBV7-3 and TRBJ1-2): GAGVSQTPSNKVTEKGKYVELRCDPISGHTALYWYRQSLGQGPEFLIYFQGTGAADDSGLPNDRFFAVRPEGSVSTLKIQRTERGDSAVYLCASSPGGQGEYGYTFGSGTRLTVV.

This clone was detected only a few times. The rearrangement joins TRBV6-4 to TRBJ1-2; D not certain. Germline V gene lookup returns CDR1 MRHNA and CDR2 SNTAGT. The germline V and J ends were trimmed by 6 bases and 4 bases, with 12 bases remaining between them. This CDR3 comprises 13 residues. CDR3 sequence (DNA): TGTGCCAGCAGAATGGACGGAGGCTATGGCTACACCTTC. It translates to CASRMDGGYGYTF.

The chain joins TRBV29-1 to TRBJ1-1, with a tentative D call TRBD1 (6 bases). V was cut by 6 bases and J by 5 bases, with 16 bases left in between. The CDR3 is 13 residues long. Germline CDR1 reads SQVTM; CDR2 reads ANQGSEA. The CDR3 DNA follows: TGCAGCGTAATACAGGGTAGAAGGACTGAAGCTTTCTTT. This translates into CSVIQGRRTEAFF.

The chain joins TRBV19 to TRBJ2-7; 8 positions agree with TRBD1. Germline CDR1 and CDR2: LNHDA and SQIVND (reference sequence). CDR3 size: 12 residues. Trimming at V came to 5 bases and at J to 6 bases, leaving 3 bases not matched to a gene. CDR3 sequence reads: CASSATGGEQYF. The CDR3 DNA reads TGTGCCAGTAGTGCAACAGGGGGCGAGCAGTACTTC.

The CDR3 coding sequence is TGTGCCAGCAGTCCTTCGGACAGACCGAACACTGAAGCTTTCTTT. Translated: CASSPSDRPNTEAFF. This chain links TRBV3-1 (or the pseudogene TRBV3-2) with TRBJ1-1; D possibly corresponds to TRBD1 (6 bases). This CDR3 spans 15 amino acids. In germline, CDR1 is LGHDT, CDR2 YNNKEL (reference sequence). The V gene lost 6 bases and the J gene lost 1 base, with 15 bases spanning the gap.

The chain carries TRBV7-9 and TRBJ1-4, with no clear D. Germline V CDR1 and CDR2: SEHNR, FQNEAQ (reference sequence). The CDR3 extends over 15 amino acids. The V end lost 4 bases, the J end lost 4 bases, and 13 bases lay between the germline ends. DNA of the CDR3: TGTGCCAGCAGCTCCCCCCGCGAGTTTAATGAAAAACTGTTTTTT. Residues: CASSSPREFNEKLFF.

The gene calls are TRBV5-5 and TRBJ2-7; the D gene is possibly TRBD1 (6 bases). Trimming removed 3 bases at V and 3 bases at J, with 16 bases between. The CDR3 runs to 15 residues. Germline CDR1 reads SGHKS; CDR2 reads YYEKEE (reference sequence). The CDR3 here is CASSYGVGTNYEQYV. As DNA, the CDR3 is TGTGCCAGCAGCTATGGCGTGGGGACAAACTACGAGCAGTACGTC.

This clone has just a few counts. The chain recombines TRBV7-9 with TRBJ1-3; D remains ambiguous. CDR3 length: 15 amino acids. Between the trimmed V and J ends, which lost 5 bases and 0 bases, there was a span of 11 bases. Per the germline V gene, CDR1 is SEHNR and CDR2 is FQNEAQ (reference sequence). CDR3 residues: CASSDQQISGNTIYF. The CDR3 DNA reads as TGTGCCAGCAGCGACCAACAGATCTCTGGAAACACCATATATTTT.

This clone was seen a handful of times. The V gene is TRBV11-3, the J gene TRBJ2-7; D possibly corresponds to TRBD1 (6 bases). The germline CDR1 and CDR2 sequences are SGHNT and YENEEA. The CDR3 is made up of 14 amino acids. The V end was cut by 5 bases, the J end by 3 bases, with 14 bases between. CDR3 nucleotide sequence: TGTGCCAGCAGCCCTGGCAGGGGCGTCTACGAGCAGTACTTC. It translates to CASSPGRGVYEQYF.

The chain employs TRBV3-1 (or the pseudogene TRBV3-2) and TRBJ2-7; the D gene is possibly TRBD2 (7 bases). CDR1 and CDR2 (germline): LGHDT, YNNKEL (reference sequence). V lost 7 bases and J 3 bases, leaving 19 bases between the germline ends. This CDR3 spans 15 amino acids. This CDR3 reads CASTRGGTLNYEQYF. The CDR3 DNA sequence: TGTGCCAGCACAAGGGGGGGGACACTGAACTACGAGCAGTACTTC.

This rearrangement joins TRBV10-1 to TRBJ2-1; 11 nucleotides line up with TRBD2. J gave up 10 bases and V 0 bases, and 5 bases lay outside the gene matches. The germline gives CDR1 WNHNN, CDR2 SYGVQD (reference sequence). This CDR3 is built from 15 residues. The CDR3 loop is CASSESLAGGGEQFF. For the CDR3, the DNA is TGCGCCAGCAGTGAGTCCCTAGCGGGAGGCGGCGAGCAGTTCTTC.

The chain recombines TRBV19 with TRBJ2-2; 7 bases are a match to TRBD2. CDR3 length: 15 residues. V lost 4 bases to trimming and J lost 6 bases; unmatched junction nucleotides: 8. Per germline, CDR1 LNHDA and CDR2 SQIVND (reference sequence). This CDR3 reads CASSTLAAGAGELFF. CDR3 DNA: TGTGCCAGTAGTACCCTAGCGGCTGGTGCCGGGGAGCTGTTTTTT.

The chain links TRBV19 to TRBJ2-7, with D perhaps TRBD1 (6 bases). The germline CDR1 and CDR2 sequences are LNHDA and SQIVND (reference sequence). The ends were cut back, 3 bases at V and 1 base at J, with 7 bases in the middle. This CDR3 spans 13 amino acids. The CDR3 sequence: CASSMGASYEQYV. The CDR3 nucleotides read TGTGCCAGTAGTATGGGGGCTTCCTACGAGCAGTACGTC.

V and J are TRBV6-6 and TRBJ1-1; TRBD1 aligns across 7 bases. Germline V gene data show CDR1 as MNHNY and CDR2 as SVGAGI (reference sequence). This CDR3 spans 13 amino acids. Trimming removed 6 bases from V and 5 bases from J; junction bases left unmatched: 6. CDR3 sequence (DNA): TGTGCCAGCAGCTTACACAGGGGTACTGAAGCTTTCTTT. It codes for CASSLHRGTEAFF.

J is TRBJ2-1 and V is TRBV5-3; TRBD2 matches at 13 bases. TRBV5-3 is an ORF, and what it does is uncertain. J gave up 0 bases and V 3 bases, and 6 bases lay outside the gene matches. The CDR3 contains 18 residues. CDR3 sequence reads: CARSSGLAGARSYNEQFF. CDR3 in DNA: TGTGCCAGAAGCTCCGGACTAGCGGGAGCCCGCTCCTACAATGAGCAGTTCTTC.

The genes are TRBV2 and TRBJ2-3, with D possibly being TRBD2 (5 bases). Trimming removed 5 bases at V and 3 bases at J, with 9 bases between. CDR1 and CDR2 from the germline V gene are SNHLY and FYNNEI. The CDR3 runs to 13 residues. The CDR3 reads CASSTRWTDTQYF. The CDR3 bases are TGTGCCAGCAGTACTAGATGGACAGATACGCAGTATTTT.

V and J are TRBV19 and TRBJ1-2; 7 positions agree with TRBD1. The CDR3 is 16 residues long. The V segment lost 5 bases and the J segment 5 bases; nucleotides outside the gene matches: 14. Germline CDR1 is LNHDA and CDR2 is SQIVND (reference sequence). The CDR3 DNA sequence: TGTGCCAGTAGTTCCCCCGGGACAGACTTTCTTTATGGCTACACCTTC. It translates to CASSSPGTDFLYGYTF.

The chain combines TRBV25-1 with TRBJ2-1, with TRBD2 identical over 8 bases. The germline V gene encodes CDR1 MGHDK and CDR2 SYGVNS. CDR3 length equals 14 residues. With 5 bases clipped from V and 6 bases from J, the junction kept 6 bases outside the gene matches. The CDR3 here is CASSPAGGPNEQFF. The CDR3 nucleotides are TGTGCCAGCAGTCCCGCGGGGGGACCCAATGAGCAGTTCTTC.

The chain is built from TRBV27 and TRBJ2-7; 11 positions agree with TRBD1. Germline V gene sequence: CDR1 MNHEY, CDR2 SMNVEV (reference sequence). The CDR3 is 17 residues long. V lost 6 bases to trimming and J lost 7 bases; unmatched junction nucleotides: 17. CDR3 coding DNA: TGTGCCAGCAGACGACAAGGGGGAGGACAGGGGGCGGGGGAGCAGTACTTC. This sequence encodes CASRRQGGGQGAGEQYF.

This chain links TRBV3-1 (or the pseudogene TRBV3-2) with TRBJ1-1; D is unresolved. The CDR3 has 13 residues. Per germline, CDR1 LGHDT and CDR2 YNNKEL (reference sequence). V was trimmed by 3 bases and J by 0 bases, leaving 5 bases between them. CDR3 amino acids: CASSHNMNTEAFF. As DNA, the CDR3 is TGTGCCAGCAGCCATAACATGAACACTGAAGCTTTCTTT.

This rearrangement joins TRBV19 to TRBJ2-5, with D possibly matching TRBD1 (5 bases). CDR1 and CDR2 from the germline V gene are LNHDA and SQIVND (reference sequence). The CDR3 runs 14 residues. V shed 4 bases and J shed 5 bases, with 14 bases lying between them. The CDR3: CASSSRQYIETQYF. Written as DNA, the CDR3 is TGTGCCAGTAGTAGTAGACAGTACATCGAGACCCAGTACTTC.

The chain carries TRBV6-1 and TRBJ1-2; no definite D call. Trimming stripped 4 bases from V and 0 bases from J, with 15 bases between. This CDR3 is built from 16 residues. Germline V lookup: CDR1 MNHNS, CDR2 SASEGT. The CDR3 DNA reads as TGTGCCAGCAGTGGAACGTCCTCCTCGGCTAACTATGGCTACACCTTC. Translated: CASSGTSSSANYGYTF.

This chain connects TRBV30 to TRBJ2-3, with 7 nucleotides matching TRBD2. J lost 3 bases, V lost 3 bases, and 9 bases had no gene match. CDR3 length equals 15 residues. Germline V gives CDR1 GTSNPN, CDR2 SVGIG (reference sequence). This CDR3 reads CAWSPMGGRTDTQYF. In nucleotides, the CDR3 is TGTGCCTGGAGCCCCATGGGAGGGAGAACAGATACGCAGTATTTT.

The V and J genes are TRBV5-5 and TRBJ1-2, with D possibly being TRBD1 (6 bases). V lost 4 bases and J 5 bases, leaving 15 bases between the germline ends. The germline gives CDR1 SGHKS, CDR2 YYEKEE (reference sequence). The CDR3 consists of 14 residues. The CDR3 here is CASSPRTEGYGYTF. CDR3 nucleotides: TGTGCCAGCAGCCCCCGGACAGAAGGGTATGGCTACACCTTC.

V usage is TRBV11-3 and J usage is TRBJ2-3; 7 bases are a match to TRBD2. Trimming took 4 bases from V and 10 from J; bases not matched to a gene: 5. CDR1 is SGHNT, CDR2 YENEEA, per germline. The CDR3 has 12 residues. The CDR3 is CASSSGLESQYF. CDR3 sequence (DNA): TGTGCCAGCAGCTCCGGACTAGAGTCGCAGTATTTT.